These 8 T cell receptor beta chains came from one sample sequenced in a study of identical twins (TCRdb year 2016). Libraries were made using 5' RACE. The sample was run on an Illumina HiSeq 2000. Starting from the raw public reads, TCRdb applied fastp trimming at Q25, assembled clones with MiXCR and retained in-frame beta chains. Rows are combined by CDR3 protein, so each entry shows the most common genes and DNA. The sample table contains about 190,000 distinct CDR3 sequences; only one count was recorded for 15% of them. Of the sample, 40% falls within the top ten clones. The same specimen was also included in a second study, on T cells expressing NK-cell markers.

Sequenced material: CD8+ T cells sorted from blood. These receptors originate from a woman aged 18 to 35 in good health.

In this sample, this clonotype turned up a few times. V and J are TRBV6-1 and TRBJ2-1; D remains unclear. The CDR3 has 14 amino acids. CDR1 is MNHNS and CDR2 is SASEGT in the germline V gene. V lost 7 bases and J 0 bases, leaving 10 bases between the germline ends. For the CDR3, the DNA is TGTGCCAGCAAAGATCTGAGCTCCTACAATGAGCAGTTCTTC. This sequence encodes CASKDLSSYNEQFF.

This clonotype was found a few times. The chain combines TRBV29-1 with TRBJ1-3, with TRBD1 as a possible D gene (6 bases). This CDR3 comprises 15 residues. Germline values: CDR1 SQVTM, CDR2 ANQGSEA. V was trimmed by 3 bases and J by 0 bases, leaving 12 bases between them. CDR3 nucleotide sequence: TGCAGCGTTGAGTCGGGGGCCGGCTCTGGAAACACCATATATTTT. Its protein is CSVESGAGSGNTIYF. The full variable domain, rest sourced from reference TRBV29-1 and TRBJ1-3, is SAVISQKPSRDICQRGTSLTIQCQVDSQVTMMFWYRQQPGQSLTLIATANQGSEATYESGFVIDKFPISRPNLTFSTLTVSNMSPEDSSIYLCSVESGAGSGNTIYFGEGSWLTVV.

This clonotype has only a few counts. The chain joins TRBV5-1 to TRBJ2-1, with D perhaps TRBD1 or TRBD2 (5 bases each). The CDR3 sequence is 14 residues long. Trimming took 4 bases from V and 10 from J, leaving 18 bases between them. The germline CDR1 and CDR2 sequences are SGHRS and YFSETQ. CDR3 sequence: CASSHPTGPGEQFF. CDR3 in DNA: TGCGCCAGCAGCCACCCGACGGGGCCGGGAGAGCAGTTCTTC.

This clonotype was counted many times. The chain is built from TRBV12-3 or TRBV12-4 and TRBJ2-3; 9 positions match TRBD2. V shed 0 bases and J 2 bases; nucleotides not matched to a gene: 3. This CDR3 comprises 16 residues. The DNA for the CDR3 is TGTGCCAGCAGTTTAGCCCTAGCGGGAATCACAGATACGCAGTATTTT. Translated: CASSLALAGITDTQYF.

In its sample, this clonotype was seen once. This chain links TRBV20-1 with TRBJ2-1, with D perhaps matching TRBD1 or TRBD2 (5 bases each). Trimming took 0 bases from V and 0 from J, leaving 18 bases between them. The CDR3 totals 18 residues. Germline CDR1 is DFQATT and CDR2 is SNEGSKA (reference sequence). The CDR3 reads CSARDDWGNEYSYNEQFF. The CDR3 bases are TGCAGTGCTAGAGATGACTGGGGGAACGAATACTCCTACAATGAGCAGTTCTTC.

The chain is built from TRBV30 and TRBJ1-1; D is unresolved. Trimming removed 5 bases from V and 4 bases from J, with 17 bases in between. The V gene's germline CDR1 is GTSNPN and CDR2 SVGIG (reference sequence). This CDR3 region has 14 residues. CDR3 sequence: CAWYSPKTGTEAFF. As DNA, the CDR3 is TGTGCCTGGTACTCCCCGAAGACCGGCACTGAAGCTTTCTTT. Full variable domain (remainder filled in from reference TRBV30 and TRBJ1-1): SQTIHQWPATLVQPVGSPLSLECTVEGTSNPNLYWYRQAAGRGLQLLFYSVGIGQISSEVPQNLSASRPQDRQFILSSKKLLLSDSGFYLCAWYSPKTGTEAFFGQGTRLTVV.

The CDR3 spells CASSLMGQRWGSYEQYF. DNA for the CDR3: TGTGCCAGCAGCTTGATGGGGCAGCGGTGGGGGAGCTACGAGCAGTACTTC. The rearrangement joins TRBV5-4 to TRBJ2-7; D might be TRBD1 or TRBD2, each matching 5 bases. CDR1 and CDR2 from the germline V gene are SGHNT and YYREEE (reference sequence). The CDR3 is 17 residues long. V lost 1 base and J lost 3, with 20 bases in between.

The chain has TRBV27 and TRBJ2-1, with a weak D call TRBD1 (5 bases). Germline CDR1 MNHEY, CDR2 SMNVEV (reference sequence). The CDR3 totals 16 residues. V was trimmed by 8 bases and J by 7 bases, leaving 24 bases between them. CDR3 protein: CASSPPGRFPGNEQFF. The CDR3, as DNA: TGTGCCAGCTCCCCACCGGGCAGGTTTCCAGGGAATGAGCAGTTCTTC.